A selection of T cell receptor beta chains follows, all from one sample in a study of CXCR3-negative and CXCR3-positive naive CD8 T cells. From its re-call of the 5' RACE reads, TCRdb lists each CDR3 protein once, without DNA. The sample table sets out some 67,000 distinct CDR3 sequences. Sequenced material: naive CXCR3- CD8+ T cells from blood. Every receptor here comes from a human donor in good health. Some clones in this sample may be carry-over from other donors' samples. Both conserved end residues are part of each CDR3. Each record gives: CDR3 protein, V gene, CDR3 length, J gene.

CDR3 protein: CASSSPDREKEKLFF; V gene: TRBV7-9; CDR3 length: 15; J gene: TRBJ1-4
CDR3 protein: CASSPETRNEQFF; V gene: TRBV18; CDR3 length: 13; J gene: TRBJ2-1
CDR3 protein: CASSQDGWTEAFF; V gene: TRBV14; CDR3 length: 13; J gene: TRBJ1-1
CDR3 protein: CASSPPAAGNTEAFF; V gene: TRBV7-9; CDR3 length: 15; J gene: TRBJ1-1
CDR3 protein: CSARVAWQVNTEAFF; V gene: TRBV20-1; CDR3 length: 15; J gene: TRBJ1-1
CDR3 protein: CASSVAGFYNEQFF; V gene: TRBV9; CDR3 length: 14; J gene: TRBJ2-1
CDR3 protein: CASSLKFSYEQYF; V gene: TRBV5-4; CDR3 length: 13; J gene: TRBJ2-7
CDR3 protein: CASNPRTGTDTQYF; V gene: TRBV6-5; CDR3 length: 14; J gene: TRBJ2-3
CDR3 protein: CSAREASGGANEQFF; V gene: TRBV20-1; CDR3 length: 15; J gene: TRBJ2-1
CDR3 protein: CASSTALASYNEQFF; V gene: TRBV12-3/TRBV12-4; CDR3 length: 15; J gene: TRBJ2-1
CDR3 protein: CASSSGQGRETQYF; V gene: TRBV12-3/TRBV12-4; CDR3 length: 14; J gene: TRBJ2-5
CDR3 protein: CASSLWENEQYF; V gene: TRBV7-9; CDR3 length: 12; J gene: TRBJ2-7
CDR3 protein: CASSLGGDSWEQYF; V gene: TRBV5-6; CDR3 length: 14; J gene: TRBJ2-7
CDR3 protein: CATSKDAGVVTGELFF; V gene: TRBV15; CDR3 length: 16; J gene: TRBJ2-2
CDR3 protein: CSVEGASGRVSSYEQYF; V gene: TRBV29-1; CDR3 length: 17; J gene: TRBJ2-7
CDR3 protein: CSARGSYEQYF; V gene: TRBV20-1; CDR3 length: 11; J gene: TRBJ2-7
CDR3 protein: CASSFPGLAGSYEQYF; V gene: TRBV7-8; CDR3 length: 16; J gene: TRBJ2-7
CDR3 protein: CASSDQGPMNTEAFF; V gene: TRBV7-9; CDR3 length: 15; J gene: TRBJ1-1
CDR3 protein: CASSQDLGRFYEQYF; V gene: TRBV4-1; CDR3 length: 15; J gene: TRBJ2-7
CDR3 protein: CSVDEVVQETQYF; V gene: TRBV29-1; CDR3 length: 13; J gene: TRBJ2-5
CDR3 protein: CASSYVQGGYNEQFF; V gene: TRBV6-2/TRBV6-3; CDR3 length: 15; J gene: TRBJ2-1
CDR3 protein: CASSQPGLAYEQFF; V gene: TRBV4-1; CDR3 length: 14; J gene: TRBJ2-1
CDR3 protein: CASSSGLAGFEQFF; V gene: TRBV28; CDR3 length: 14; J gene: TRBJ2-1
CDR3 protein: CSATDRRSYEQYF; V gene: TRBV20-1; CDR3 length: 13; J gene: TRBJ2-7
CDR3 protein: CASSQRQPPYEQYF; V gene: TRBV28; CDR3 length: 14; J gene: TRBJ2-7
CDR3 protein: CASSAGQARYEQYF; V gene: TRBV4-3; CDR3 length: 14; J gene: TRBJ2-7
CDR3 protein: CSVNDRGLTYEQYF; V gene: TRBV29-1; CDR3 length: 14; J gene: TRBJ2-7
CDR3 protein: CASSLGTDLTYEQYF; V gene: TRBV7-9; CDR3 length: 15; J gene: TRBJ2-7
CDR3 protein: CASTRTDNEQFF; V gene: TRBV2; CDR3 length: 12; J gene: TRBJ2-1
CDR3 protein: CSFPGIAGELFF; V gene: TRBV29-1; CDR3 length: 12; J gene: TRBJ2-2